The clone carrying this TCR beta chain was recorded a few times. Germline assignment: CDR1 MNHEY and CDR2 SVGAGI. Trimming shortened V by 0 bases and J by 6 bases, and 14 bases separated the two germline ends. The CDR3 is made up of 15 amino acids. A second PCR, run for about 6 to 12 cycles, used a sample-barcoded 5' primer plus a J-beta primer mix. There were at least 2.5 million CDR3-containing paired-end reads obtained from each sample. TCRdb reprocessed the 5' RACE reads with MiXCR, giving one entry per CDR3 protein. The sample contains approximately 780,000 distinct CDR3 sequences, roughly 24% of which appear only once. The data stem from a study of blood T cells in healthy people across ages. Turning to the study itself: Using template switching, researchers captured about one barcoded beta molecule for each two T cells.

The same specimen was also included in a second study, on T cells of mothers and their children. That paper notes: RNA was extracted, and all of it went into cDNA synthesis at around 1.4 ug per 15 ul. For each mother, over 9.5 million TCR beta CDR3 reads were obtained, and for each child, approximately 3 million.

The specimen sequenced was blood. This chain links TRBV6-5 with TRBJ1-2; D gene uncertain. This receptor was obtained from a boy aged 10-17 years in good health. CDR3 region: CASSYSDGEGNGYTF. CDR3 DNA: TGTGCCAGCAGTTACTCAGACGGGGAGGGTAATGGCTACACCTTC.